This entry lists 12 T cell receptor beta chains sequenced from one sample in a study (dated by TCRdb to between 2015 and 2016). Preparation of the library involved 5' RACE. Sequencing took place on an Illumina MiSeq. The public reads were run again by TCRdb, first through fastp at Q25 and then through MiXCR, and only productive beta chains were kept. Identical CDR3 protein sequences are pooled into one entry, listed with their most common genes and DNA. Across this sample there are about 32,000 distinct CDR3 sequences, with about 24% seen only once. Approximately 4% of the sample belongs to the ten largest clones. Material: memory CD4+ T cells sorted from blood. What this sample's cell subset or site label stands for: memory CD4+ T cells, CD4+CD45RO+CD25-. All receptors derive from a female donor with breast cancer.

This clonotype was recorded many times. CDR3 in amino acids: CASSLVLGQLYEQYF. The CDR3 nucleotides are TGTGCCAGCAGTTTAGTCCTTGGACAACTCTACGAGCAGTACTTC. The rearrangement links TRBV12-3 or TRBV12-4 to TRBJ2-7, with a possible D match to TRBD1 (5 bases). Between the trimmed V and J ends, which lost 1 base and 3 bases, there was a span of 13 bases. The CDR3 runs 15 residues.

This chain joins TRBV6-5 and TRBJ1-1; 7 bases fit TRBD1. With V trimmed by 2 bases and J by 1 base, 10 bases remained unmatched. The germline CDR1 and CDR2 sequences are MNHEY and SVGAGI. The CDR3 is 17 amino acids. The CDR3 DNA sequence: TGTGCCAGCAGTTACCGCGCAGGGGGGGGAGGGAACACTGAAGCTTTCTTT. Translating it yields CASSYRAGGGGNTEAFF.

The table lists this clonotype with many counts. CDR3 bases: TGTGCCAGCAGCCAAGAAACAGGGGATAGGACCCTCCACTTT. Encoded protein: CASSQETGDRTLHF. The V call is TRBV3-1, the J call TRBJ1-6; 7 nucleotides match TRBD1. V lost 0 bases and J lost 14; bases outside the gene matches: 7. Looked up from germline, CDR1 is LGHDT and CDR2 is YNNKEL (reference sequence). This CDR3 region has 14 residues. Full variable domain (remainder filled in from reference TRBV3-1 and TRBJ1-6): DTAVSQTPKYLVTQMGNDKSIKCEQNLGHDTMYWYKQDSKKFLKIMFSYNNKELIINETVPNRFSPKSPDKAHLNLHINSLELGDSAVYFCASSQETGDRTLHFGNGTRLTVT.

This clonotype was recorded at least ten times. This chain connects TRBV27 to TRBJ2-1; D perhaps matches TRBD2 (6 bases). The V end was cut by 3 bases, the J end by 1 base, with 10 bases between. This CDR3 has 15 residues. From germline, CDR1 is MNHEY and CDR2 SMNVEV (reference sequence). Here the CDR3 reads CASSLETRSYNEQFF. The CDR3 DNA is TGTGCCAGCAGTTTGGAGACTAGGTCCTACAATGAGCAGTTCTTC.

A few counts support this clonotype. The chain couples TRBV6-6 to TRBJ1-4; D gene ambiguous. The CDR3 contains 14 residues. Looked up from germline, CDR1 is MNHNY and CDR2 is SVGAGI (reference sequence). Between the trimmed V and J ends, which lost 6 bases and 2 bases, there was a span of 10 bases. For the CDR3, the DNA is TGTGCCAGCAGACCAACCATCACTAATGAAAAACTGTTTTTT. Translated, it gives CASRPTITNEKLFF.

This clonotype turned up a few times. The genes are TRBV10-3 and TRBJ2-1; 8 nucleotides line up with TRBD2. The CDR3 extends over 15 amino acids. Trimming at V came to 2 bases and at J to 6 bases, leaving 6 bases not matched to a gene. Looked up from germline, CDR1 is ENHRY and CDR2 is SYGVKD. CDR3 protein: CAISEIAAGVNEQFF. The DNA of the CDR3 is TGTGCCATCAGTGAGATCGCAGCGGGGGTCAATGAGCAGTTCTTC.

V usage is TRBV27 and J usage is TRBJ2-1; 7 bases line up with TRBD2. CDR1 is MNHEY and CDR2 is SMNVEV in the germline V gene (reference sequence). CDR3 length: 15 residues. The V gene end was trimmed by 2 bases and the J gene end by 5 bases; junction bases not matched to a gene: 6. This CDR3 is CASSLGASGDNEQFF. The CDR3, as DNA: TGTGCCAGCAGTTTAGGGGCTAGCGGAGACAATGAGCAGTTCTTC.

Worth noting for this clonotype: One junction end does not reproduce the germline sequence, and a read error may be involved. CDR3 loop: CAGSLMTGDTGELFF. For the CDR3, the DNA is TGCGCCGGCAGCCTAATGACAGGGGATACCGGGGAGCTGTTTTTT. The rearrangement joins TRBV5-1 to TRBJ2-2; the match to TRBD1 covers 8 bases. The germline V gene encodes CDR1 SGHRS and CDR2 YFSETQ. The CDR3 runs 15 residues.

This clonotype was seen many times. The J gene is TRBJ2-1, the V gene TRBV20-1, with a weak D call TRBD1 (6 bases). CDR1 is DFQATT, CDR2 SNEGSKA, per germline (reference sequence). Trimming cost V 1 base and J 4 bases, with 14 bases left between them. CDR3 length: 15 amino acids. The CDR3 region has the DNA TGCAGTGCTAGAGTCGCGTTAGGGGGTTACAATGAGCAGTTCTTC. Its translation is CSARVALGGYNEQFF.

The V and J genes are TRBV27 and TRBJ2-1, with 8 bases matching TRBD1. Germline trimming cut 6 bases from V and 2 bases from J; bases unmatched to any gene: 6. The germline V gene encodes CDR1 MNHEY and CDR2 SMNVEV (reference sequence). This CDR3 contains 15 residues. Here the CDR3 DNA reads TGTGCCAGCAGGGGTGGGACAGGCGCCTACAATGAGCAGTTCTTC. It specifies CASRGGTGAYNEQFF.

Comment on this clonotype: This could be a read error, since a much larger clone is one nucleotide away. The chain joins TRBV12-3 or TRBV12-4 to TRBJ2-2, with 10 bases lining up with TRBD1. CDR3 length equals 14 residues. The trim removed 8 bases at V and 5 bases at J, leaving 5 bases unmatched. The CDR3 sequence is CASGRQGATGELFF. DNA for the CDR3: TGTGCCAGCGGGAGACAGGGGGCTACCGGGGAGCTGTTTTTT.

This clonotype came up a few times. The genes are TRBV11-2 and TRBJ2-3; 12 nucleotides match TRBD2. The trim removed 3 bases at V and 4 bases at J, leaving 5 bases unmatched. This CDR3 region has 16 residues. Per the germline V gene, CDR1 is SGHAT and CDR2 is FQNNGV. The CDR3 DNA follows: TGTGCCAGCAGCTTCTGGACTAGCGGGGTCCCAGATACGCAGTATTTT. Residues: CASSFWTSGVPDTQYF. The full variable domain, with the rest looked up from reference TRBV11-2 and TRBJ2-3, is EAGVAQSPRYKIIEKRQSVAFWCNPISGHATLYWYQQILGQGPKLLIQFQNNGVVDDSQLPKDRFSAERLKGVDSTLKIQPAKLEDSAVYLCASSFWTSGVPDTQYFGPGTRLTVL.